Each of the 8 T cell receptor beta chains below was sequenced from the same sample in a study of cytomegalovirus exposure and HLA in healthy donors. Researchers ran the PCR with 60 Vbeta and 13 Jbeta primers. TCRdb keeps only in-frame clones here, not all; method: immunoSEQ multiplex PCR. This repertoire shows 110,000 to 150,000 clones, 78% found once; its top ten account for roughly 2.9%. The sequencing input was PBMCs. These receptors were obtained from a female donor in good health and CMV-seronegative.

This clone was observed once. The chain links TRBV15 to TRBJ1-2; 9 nucleotides align to TRBD1. Germline V gene lookup returns CDR1 LNHNV and CDR2 YYDKDF (reference sequence). The CDR3 covers 14 residues. Losses at the gene ends were 3 bases for V and 10 bases for J; bases not matched to a gene: 9. The CDR3 here is CATSRFTGGVDYTF. CDR3 bases: TGTGCCACCAGCAGGTTCACAGGGGGCGTGGACTACACCTTC.

This rearrangement joins TRBV9 to TRBJ2-7; 10 positions agree with TRBD2. The CDR3 contains 15 residues. The germline CDR1 and CDR2 sequences are SGDLS and YYNGEE. The trim removed 3 bases at V and 3 bases at J, leaving 6 bases unmatched. In DNA, the CDR3 is TGTGCCAGCAGCGCGGGACTAGCGCTACGCTACGAGCAGTACTTC. As protein: CASSAGLALRYEQYF.

CDR3 residues: CASNGPDFKTYQPQHF. The CDR3 bases are TGTGCCTCCAATGGCCCTGATTTTAAGACATATCAGCCCCAGCATTTT. The rearrangement joins TRBV28 to TRBJ1-5; D remains ambiguous. The germline V gene encodes CDR1 MDHEN and CDR2 SYDVKM. CDR3 length equals 16 residues. Trimming left V 11 bases short and J 5 bases short, with 25 bases between. The full variable domain, in which reference TRBV28 and TRBJ1-5 provide the parts outside the CDR3, is DVKVTQSSRYLVKRTGEKVFLECVQDMDHENMFWYRQDPGLGLRLIYFSYDVKMKEKGDIPEGYSVSREKKERFSLILESASTNQTSMYLCASNGPDFKTYQPQHFGDGTRLSIL.

The CDR3 DNA follows: TGTGCCAGCAGCTCGACAGGGGAGTACGAGCAGTACTTC. This sequence encodes CASSSTGEYEQYF. The genes are TRBV28 and TRBJ2-7; 8 bases are shared with TRBD1. This CDR3 contains 13 residues. Looked up from germline, CDR1 is MDHEN and CDR2 is SYDVKM. V lost 6 bases and J lost 4; bases outside the gene matches: 5.

The J gene is TRBJ2-3, the V gene TRBV2, with 7 bases fitting TRBD2. J lost 1 base, V lost 6 bases, and 7 bases had no gene match. The germline V gene encodes CDR1 SNHLY and CDR2 FYNNEI. The CDR3 covers 15 residues. The CDR3 reads CASSLLAAGTDTQYF. CDR3 coding DNA: TGTGCCAGCAGCCTCCTAGCGGCAGGCACAGATACGCAGTATTTT.

This sequence joins TRBV4-2 and TRBJ1-5; D perhaps matches TRBD1 (5 bases). The germline V and J ends were trimmed by 0 bases and 5 bases, with 20 bases remaining between them. The CDR3 sequence is 18 residues long. Germline CDR1 and CDR2: LGHNA and YNFKEQ. For the CDR3, the DNA is TGTGCCAGCAGCCAAGACCCCCCCGGGGGGAGAGAGGATCAGCCCCAGCATTTT. Translated: CASSQDPPGGREDQPQHF.

This chain connects TRBV7-6 to TRBJ1-2; D may be TRBD1 (6 bases). The V and J ends lost 2 bases and 3 bases respectively, with 13 bases between them. CDR3 length: 15 residues. The germline CDR1 and CDR2 sequences are SGHVS and FNYEAQ. The CDR3 DNA reads as TGTGCCAGCAGCTTAAGGCAGGGGCCCTACTATGGCTACACCTTC. Translating it yields CASSLRQGPYYGYTF.

V usage is TRBV5-4 and J usage is TRBJ2-5; 7 nucleotides line up with TRBD1. V dropped 4 bases and J dropped 1; count of bases not matched to a gene: 10. CDR3 length: 16 residues. From germline, CDR1 is SGHNT and CDR2 YYREEE (reference sequence). Written as DNA, the CDR3 is TGTGCCAGCAGCCCCGGGGTGACAGGGCCCCAAGAGACCCAGTACTTC. Protein: CASSPGVTGPQETQYF.